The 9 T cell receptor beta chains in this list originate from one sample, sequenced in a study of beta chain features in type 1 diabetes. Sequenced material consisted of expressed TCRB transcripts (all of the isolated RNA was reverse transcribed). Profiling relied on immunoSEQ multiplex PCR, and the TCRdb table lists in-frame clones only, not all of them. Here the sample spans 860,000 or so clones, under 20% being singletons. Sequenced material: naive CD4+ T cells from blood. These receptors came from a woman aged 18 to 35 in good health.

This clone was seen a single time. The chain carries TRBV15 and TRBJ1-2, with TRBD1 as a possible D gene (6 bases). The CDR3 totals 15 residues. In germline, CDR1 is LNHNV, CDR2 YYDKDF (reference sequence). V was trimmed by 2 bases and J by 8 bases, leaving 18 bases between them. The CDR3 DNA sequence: TGTGCCACCAGCAGACAGCCAGACAGGCTGTTGGGCTACACCTTC. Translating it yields CATSRQPDRLLGYTF.

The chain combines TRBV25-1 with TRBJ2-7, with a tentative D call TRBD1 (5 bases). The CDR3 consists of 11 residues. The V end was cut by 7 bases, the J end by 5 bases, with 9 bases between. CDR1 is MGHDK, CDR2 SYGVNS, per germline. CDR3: CASKTAHEQYF. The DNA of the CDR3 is TGTGCCAGCAAGACAGCCCACGAGCAGTACTTC.

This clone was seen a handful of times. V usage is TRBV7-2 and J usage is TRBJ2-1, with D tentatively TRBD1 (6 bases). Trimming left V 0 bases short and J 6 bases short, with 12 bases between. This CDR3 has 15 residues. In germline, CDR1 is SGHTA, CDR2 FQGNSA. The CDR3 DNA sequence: TGTGCCAGCAGCTTAGCTTCGACAGGTTCCAATGAGCAGTTCTTC. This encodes CASSLASTGSNEQFF.

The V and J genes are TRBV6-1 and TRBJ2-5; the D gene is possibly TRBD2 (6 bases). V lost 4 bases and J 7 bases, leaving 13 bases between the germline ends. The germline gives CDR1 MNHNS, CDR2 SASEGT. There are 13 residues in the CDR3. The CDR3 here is CASSGELAGTQYF. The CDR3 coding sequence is TGTGCCAGCAGTGGAGAACTAGCCGGGACCCAGTACTTC.

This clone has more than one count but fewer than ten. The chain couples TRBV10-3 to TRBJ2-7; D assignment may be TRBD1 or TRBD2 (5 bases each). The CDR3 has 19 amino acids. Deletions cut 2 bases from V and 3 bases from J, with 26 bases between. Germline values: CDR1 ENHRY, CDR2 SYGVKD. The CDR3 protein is CAISESLSRGARSFYEQYF. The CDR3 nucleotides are TGTGCCATCAGTGAGAGCCTCTCGAGGGGCGCCCGCTCCTTCTACGAGCAGTACTTC.

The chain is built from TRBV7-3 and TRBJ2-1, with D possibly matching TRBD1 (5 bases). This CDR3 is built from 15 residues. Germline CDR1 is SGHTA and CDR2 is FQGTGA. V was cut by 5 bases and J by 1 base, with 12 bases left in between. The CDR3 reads CASSTGPVSYNEQFF. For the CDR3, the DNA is TGTGCCAGCAGCACAGGTCCTGTGTCCTACAATGAGCAGTTCTTC.

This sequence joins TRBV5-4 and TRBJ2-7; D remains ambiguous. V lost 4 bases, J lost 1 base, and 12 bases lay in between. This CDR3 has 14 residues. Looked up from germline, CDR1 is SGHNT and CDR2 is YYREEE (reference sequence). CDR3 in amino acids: CASSLGSGSYEQYF. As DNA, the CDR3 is TGTGCCAGCAGCCTGGGAAGTGGGTCCTACGAGCAGTACTTC.

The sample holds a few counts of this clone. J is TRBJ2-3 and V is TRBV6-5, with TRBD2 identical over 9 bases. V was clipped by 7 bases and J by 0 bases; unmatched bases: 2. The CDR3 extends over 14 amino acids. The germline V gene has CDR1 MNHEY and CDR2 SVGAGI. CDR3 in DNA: TGTGCCAGCAAGCTAGCGGGGAGCACAGATACGCAGTATTTT. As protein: CASKLAGSTDTQYF.

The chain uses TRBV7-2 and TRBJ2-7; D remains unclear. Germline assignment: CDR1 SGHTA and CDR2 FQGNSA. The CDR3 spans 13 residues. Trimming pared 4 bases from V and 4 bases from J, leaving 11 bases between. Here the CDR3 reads CASSSYALYEQYF. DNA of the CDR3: TGTGCCAGCAGCTCATATGCCCTGTACGAGCAGTACTTC. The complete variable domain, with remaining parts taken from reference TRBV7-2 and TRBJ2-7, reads GAGVSQSPSNKVTEKGKDVELRCDPISGHTALYWYRQSLGQGLEFLIYFQGNSAPDKSGLPSDRFSAERTGGSVSTLTIQRTQQEDSAVYLCASSSYALYEQYFGPGTRLTVT.